This T cell receptor beta chain was profiled in a study of cytomegalovirus exposure and HLA in healthy donors. Overall study findings and caveats: Some V segments, TRBV6-2 and TRBV6-3 among them, were indistinguishable and were therefore excluded. A missense variant in DCLRE1C was later tied to TCR beta V- and J-gene trimming. An ancestry cluster, one associated with Asian ancestry, reportedly showed fewer N-insertions than the roughly 670-donor mean in a later analysis.

PCR involved 60 Vbeta and 13 Jbeta primers. This table comes from immunoSEQ multiplex PCR, and its TCRdb copy is limited to in-frame clones, with some not included. This sample has about 120,000 clones, with about four fifths found just once. CDR1 is KGHSH, CDR2 LQKENI, per germline. There are 15 residues in the CDR3. Trimming at V came to 3 bases and at J to 1 base, leaving 4 bases not matched to a gene. This clone appeared once. No antigen is known for it. The material sequenced was PBMCs. The TCR was taken from a woman aged 18-29 years in good health and CMV-seronegative. The genes are TRBV18 and TRBJ1-2; TRBD1 matches 8 bases. CDR3 protein: CASSPGTGVNYGYTF. CDR3 bases: TGTGCCAGCTCACCGGGGACAGGTGTTAACTATGGCTACACCTTC.